Sequencing of this T cell receptor (beta chain) was carried out in a study of CD8 T cells in ankylosing spondylitis. TCRdb re-derived calls from the 5' RACE reads in MiXCR, one entry per CDR3 protein. Among under 150,000 distinct CDR3 sequences listed, 6.5% to 8.5% were seen once. The germline V gene encodes CDR1 LGHNA and CDR2 YSLEER. Trimming took off 4 bases at V and 1 base at J, with 13 bases between the two ends. This CDR3 region has 15 residues. In its sample, this clonotype was seen many times. V and J are TRBV4-3 and TRBJ2-5; the D gene is possibly TRBD2 (5 bases). What was sequenced was synovial fluid, either unsorted or a sorted T cell fraction (not recorded which). The sequence came from a male donor with ankylosing spondylitis. The CDR3 sequence is CASSRGSVAQETQYF. CDR3 bases: TGCGCCAGCAGCCGCGGGTCGGTAGCCCAAGAGACCCAGTACTTC.